This T cell receptor beta chain was found in a study of cytomegalovirus exposure and HLA in healthy donors. Study findings and constraints: In vitro testing confirmed a few CMV-associated chains as specific for CMV antigens. Productive rates of about 87% or about 30% were seen for most TCR beta V segments in an earlier analysis. Rare TCR sequences dominated, though some public TCRs recurred in many donors. An ancestry cluster, one associated with Asian ancestry, reportedly showed fewer N-insertions than the approximately 660-donor mean in a later analysis.

As concerns this clone: Its antigen is unknown. Other DNA sequences of this sample code for an identical CDR3.

The PCR contained 60 Vbeta and 13 Jbeta primers. Profiling relied on immunoSEQ multiplex PCR, and the TCRdb table lists in-frame clones only, not all of them. Found here are 150,000 to 200,000 clones; the top ten clones hold less than 6.5%. J was trimmed by 6 bases and V by 3 bases; bases with no gene match: 2. CDR1 is LNHDA, CDR2 SQIVND, per germline (reference sequence). The CDR3 contains 14 residues. Sequenced input: PBMCs. The origin of this receptor is a young man in good health and CMV-seronegative. The V call is TRBV19, the J call TRBJ2-1; TRBD2 agrees at 10 bases. For the CDR3, the DNA is TGTGCCAGTAGTATCGGACTAGCGGCCAATGAGCAGTTCTTC. It encodes CASSIGLAANEQFF.